These 31 T cell receptor beta chains originate from one sample sequenced in a study of T cells in Graves' hyperthyroidism and ophthalmopathy. RNA transcripts were the template for amplifying TCR beta CDR3 regions. The TCR CDR3 was amplified in a first-round RT-PCR using the HTBI primer set. Each CDR3 protein is one row after TCRdb ran MiXCR on the multiplex PCR reads. This table holds hundreds of thousands of distinct CDR3 sequences, about 45% found once. The sequencing sample was made of peripheral blood or thyroid tissue (not recorded which). These TCRs come from an adult man with Graves' disease, either hyperthyroidism or ophthalmopathy (not recorded which).

The rearrangement uses TRBV9 and TRBJ1-6, with D tentatively TRBD1 (5 bases). CDR3 length: 15 residues. Looked up from germline, CDR1 is SGDLS and CDR2 is YYNGEE. V lost 5 bases to trimming and J lost 10 bases, with 19 bases between them. The CDR3: CASRGSGQKVSPLHF. CDR3 nucleotide sequence: TGTGCCAGCAGGGGTTCCGGACAAAAGGTATCACCCCTCCACTTT. Combining the CDR3 with reference TRBV9 and TRBJ1-6 gives the whole variable domain DSGVTQTPKHLITATGQRVTLRCSPRSGDLSVYWYQQSLDQGLQFLIQYYNGEERAKGNILERFSAQQFPDLHSELNLSSLELGDSALYFCASRGSGQKVSPLHFGNGTRLTVT.

This sequence joins TRBV7-2 and TRBJ1-5; tentatively, D is TRBD1 (5 bases). The V and J ends lost 1 base and 11 bases respectively, with 15 bases between them. The germline gives CDR1 SGHTA, CDR2 FQGNSA. This CDR3 has 14 residues. CDR3 bases: TGTGCCAGCAGCTTAGATGCGGGGCCGGAGACCCAGCATTTT. Its translation: CASSLDAGPETQHF.

This clonotype appeared many times. The rearrangement links TRBV10-3 to TRBJ2-5; tentatively, D is TRBD1 or TRBD2 (5 bases each). The V gene's germline CDR1 is ENHRY and CDR2 SYGVKD. Between the trimmed V and J ends, which lost 10 bases and 1 base, there was a span of 10 bases. The CDR3 runs to 12 residues. This chain's CDR3 is CASTGTQETQYF. Here the CDR3 DNA reads TGTGCCAGTACCGGGACCCAAGAGACCCAGTACTTC.

This clonotype was recorded once. The rearrangement uses TRBV7-9 and TRBJ2-7; no clear D. Germline V lookup: CDR1 SEHNR, CDR2 FQNEAQ (reference sequence). The ends were cut back, 7 bases at V and 5 bases at J, with 15 bases in the middle. This CDR3 has 13 amino acids. This CDR3 reads CASNLDGPDEQYF. In nucleotides, the CDR3 is TGTGCCAGCAACTTGGACGGTCCAGACGAGCAGTACTTC.

The chain has TRBV9 and TRBJ1-2, with D maybe TRBD1 (6 bases). Germline values: CDR1 SGDLS, CDR2 YYNGEE. V was pared by 10 bases and J by 7 bases, with 17 bases between. The CDR3 covers 12 residues. CDR3 region: CASGGGLSGYTF. CDR3 in DNA: TGTGCCTCGGGGGGGGGCTTGTCTGGCTACACCTTC.

This chain joins TRBV10-3 and TRBJ1-3; maybe TRBD1 (6 bases). V lost 10 bases to trimming and J lost 2 bases, with 18 bases between them. The germline CDR1 and CDR2 sequences are ENHRY and SYGVKD. CDR3 size: 15 residues. CDR3 in DNA: TGTGCCAGCATCCGTACGACAGGTCCTGGAAACACCATATATTTT. Translating gives CASIRTTGPGNTIYF.

This clonotype has a count of ten or more. The chain couples TRBV2 to TRBJ1-5; D is ambiguous. Trimming cost V 3 bases and J 4 bases, with 7 bases left between them. The CDR3 sequence is 13 residues long. Germline CDR1 is SNHLY and CDR2 is FYNNEI. The CDR3 nucleotides are TGTGCCAGCAGTGATTGGAGGAATCAGCCCCAGCATTTT. Translating it yields CASSDWRNQPQHF. Full variable domain (remainder filled in from reference TRBV2 and TRBJ1-5): EPEVTQTPSHQVTQMGQEVILRCVPISNHLYFYWYRQILGQKVEFLVSFYNNEISEKSEIFDDQFSVERPDGSNFTLKIRSTKLEDSAMYFCASSDWRNQPQHFGDGTRLSIL.

This clonotype has only a few counts. V usage is TRBV20-1 and J usage is TRBJ1-5; tentatively, D is TRBD1 (6 bases). The V gene lost 6 bases and the J gene lost 1 base, with 13 bases spanning the gap. Germline-derived CDR1 and CDR2 are DFQATT and SNEGSKA (reference sequence). The CDR3 consists of 14 residues. DNA of the CDR3: TGCAGTGCATGGACAGTTTCCAGCAATCAGCCCCAGCATTTT. As protein: CSAWTVSSNQPQHF.

This clonotype was counted only a few times. The chain links TRBV12-3 or TRBV12-4 to TRBJ1-5; D might be TRBD1 (5 bases). Trimming removed 6 bases at V and 2 bases at J, with 11 bases between. The CDR3 runs to 14 residues. The DNA for the CDR3 is TGTGCCAGCAGGGGGGGTCGGGGCAATCAGCCCCAGCATTTT. Encoded protein: CASRGGRGNQPQHF.

In its sample, this clonotype was seen many times. The chain has TRBV2 and TRBJ1-5; 10 bases line up with TRBD1. Per germline, CDR1 SNHLY and CDR2 FYNNEI. J lost 3 bases, V lost 8 bases, and 4 bases had no gene match. The CDR3 has 14 residues. CDR3 nucleotides: TGTGCCAGCGGGGGACAGGGGTTCAATCAGCCCCAGCATTTT. Translated: CASGGQGFNQPQHF.

This clonotype appeared once. The chain combines TRBV10-3 with TRBJ1-1; 8 bases are shared with TRBD1. Per germline, CDR1 ENHRY and CDR2 SYGVKD. The CDR3 has 14 residues. V lost 4 bases to trimming and J lost 4 bases; unmatched junction nucleotides: 5. CDR3: CAISGTGRGTEAFF. Here the CDR3 DNA reads TGTGCCATCAGTGGGACAGGGCGAGGCACTGAAGCTTTCTTT.

This clonotype was detected many times. The rearrangement uses TRBV20-1 and TRBJ1-2; D is perhaps TRBD1 (6 bases). Trimming removed 3 bases at V and 6 bases at J, with 17 bases between. Germline V gives CDR1 DFQATT, CDR2 SNEGSKA (reference sequence). There are 14 residues in the CDR3. DNA for the CDR3: TGCAGTGCTAGTCATGGGACAAAACTGGATGGCTACACCTTC. As protein: CSASHGTKLDGYTF.

This clonotype appeared a few times. The chain joins TRBV12-3 or TRBV12-4 to TRBJ1-2; no reliable D call. Trimming took off 6 bases at V and 5 bases at J, with 16 bases between the two ends. This CDR3 contains 14 residues. The chain's CDR3 is CASSPEAGAYGYTF. The CDR3 DNA is TGTGCCAGCAGCCCAGAGGCGGGCGCATATGGCTACACCTTC.

V usage is TRBV2 and J usage is TRBJ1-5, with a possible D match to TRBD1 (6 bases). In germline, CDR1 is SNHLY, CDR2 FYNNEI. The CDR3 loop spans 16 amino acids. V lost 3 bases and J lost 3, with 15 bases in between. In DNA, the CDR3 is TGTGCCAGCAGTGAGAGTTACAGGGCCCACAATCAGCCCCAGCATTTT. The encoded protein is CASSESYRAHNQPQHF.

The chain joins TRBV11-2 to TRBJ2-2, with 8 bases fitting TRBD2. The germline CDR1 and CDR2 sequences are SGHAT and FQNNGV. The V and J ends lost 6 bases and 1 base, in that order; junction bases with no gene match: 7. This CDR3 has 16 amino acids. DNA of the CDR3: TGTGCCAGCAGTGCAACCGCGGGGGGGAACACCGGGGAGCTGTTTTTT. Translating gives CASSATAGGNTGELFF.

J is TRBJ1-6 and V is TRBV19, with TRBD1 as a possible D gene (5 bases). Trimming pared 1 base from V and 9 bases from J, leaving 10 bases between. Looked up from germline, CDR1 is LNHDA and CDR2 is SQIVND (reference sequence). The CDR3 extends over 14 amino acids. The CDR3 DNA reads TGTGCCAGTAGTATAGGGTACAGGCGTTCACCCCTCCACTTT. Translation gives CASSIGYRRSPLHF.

The CDR3 is CASSPTSGSGYEQYF. CDR3 nucleotide sequence: TGTGCCAGCAGTCCCACTAGCGGGAGTGGGTACGAGCAGTACTTC. The chain joins TRBV7-9 to TRBJ2-7; the match to TRBD2 covers 11 bases. Trimming took 6 bases from V and 4 from J; bases not matched to a gene: 8. Germline lookup yields CDR1 SEHNR and CDR2 FQNEAQ (reference sequence). This CDR3 comprises 15 residues.

Only a few counts were recorded for this clonotype. The V and J genes are TRBV20-1 and TRBJ2-7, with 7 bases fitting TRBD1. Germline CDR1 is DFQATT and CDR2 is SNEGSKA (reference sequence). CDR3 length: 16 amino acids. The trim removed 3 bases at V and 2 bases at J, leaving 13 bases unmatched. CDR3 sequence reads: CSASGAPTGTAYEQYF. CDR3 nucleotide sequence: TGCAGTGCTAGTGGGGCCCCGACAGGGACGGCCTACGAGCAGTACTTC.

This clonotype was seen at least ten times. The rearrangement uses TRBV11-1 and TRBJ1-6; no reliable D call. The V end was cut by 0 bases, the J end by 10 bases, with 13 bases between. The V gene's germline CDR1 is SGHAT and CDR2 FQDESV (reference sequence). The CDR3 loop spans 15 amino acids. CDR3 bases: TGTGCCAGCAGCTTAGCGAGGACCGCCGGATCACCCCTCCACTTT. Translating gives CASSLARTAGSPLHF. Full variable domain (outside the CDR3, taken from reference TRBV11-1 and TRBJ1-6): EAEVAQSPRYKITEKSQAVAFWCDPISGHATLYWYRQILGQGPELLVQFQDESVVDDSQLPKDRFSAERLKGVDSTLKIQPAELGDSAMYLCASSLARTAGSPLHFGNGTRLTVT.

In its sample, this clonotype was seen a few times. This chain joins TRBV20-1 and TRBJ1-1, with a tentative D call TRBD1 (6 bases). Trimming removed 3 bases at V and 2 bases at J, with 13 bases between. Germline CDR1 is DFQATT and CDR2 is SNEGSKA (reference sequence). CDR3 size: 14 residues. CDR3 loop: CSARDRGRNTEAFF. DNA for the CDR3: TGCAGTGCTAGGGACAGAGGAAGAAACACTGAAGCTTTCTTT.

In this sample, this clonotype turned up a few times. This chain joins TRBV12-3 or TRBV12-4 and TRBJ1-6; possibly TRBD1 for D (5 bases). The CDR3 totals 17 residues. Trimming pared 0 bases from V and 6 bases from J, leaving 15 bases between. CDR3 in amino acids: CASSLALGGVGNSPLHF. The CDR3 bases are TGTGCCAGCAGTTTAGCGCTTGGAGGGGTCGGTAATTCACCCCTCCACTTT.

This rearrangement joins TRBV7-9 to TRBJ1-1, with TRBD1 identical over 7 bases. The CDR3 totals 19 residues. V was clipped by 5 bases and J by 1 base; unmatched bases: 19. CDR1 SEHNR and CDR2 FQNEAQ come from the germline V gene (reference sequence). DNA of the CDR3: TGTGCCAGCAGCGACGGACAGGACCGGACCCTAAGGTGGAACACTGAAGCTTTCTTT. Its protein product is CASSDGQDRTLRWNTEAFF. The variable domain in full, completed from reference TRBV7-9 and TRBJ1-1, reads DTGVSQNPRHKITKRGQNVTFRCDPISEHNRLYWYRQTLGQGPEFLTYFQNEAQLEKSRLLSDRFSAERPKGSFSTLEIQRTEQGDSAMYLCASSDGQDRTLRWNTEAFFGQGTRLTVV.

In this sample, this clonotype turned up a few times. Germline and junction disagree at one end, which may indicate a read error. V and J are TRBV5-1 and TRBJ1-2; 8 positions agree with TRBD1. The CDR3 is 14 residues long. Germline CDR1 and CDR2: SGHRS and YFSETQ. DNA of the CDR3: TGTGCCAGCAGCATCCCGGGACAGGAGAATGGCTACACCTTC. Protein sequence: CASSIPGQENGYTF.

This clonotype has at least ten counts. The genes are TRBV7-8 and TRBJ1-2; maybe TRBD1 (5 bases). Germline V gene sequence: CDR1 SGHVS, CDR2 FQNEAQ. V lost 3 bases and J lost 2, with 10 bases in between. This CDR3 region has 14 residues. CDR3 region: CASSLGRENYGYTF. CDR3 nucleotide sequence: TGTGCCAGCAGCTTGGGACGGGAAAACTATGGCTACACCTTC.

This clonotype was seen only a few times. The CDR3, as DNA: TGTGCCAGCAGTCCTTTTCAGGGCGGGGAGCTGTTTTTT. Protein sequence: CASSPFQGGELFF. The chain recombines TRBV6-1 with TRBJ2-2; maybe TRBD1 (5 bases). V was trimmed by 5 bases and J by 7 bases, leaving 11 bases between them. CDR1 MNHNS and CDR2 SASEGT come from the germline V gene. This CDR3 spans 13 amino acids.

The chain recombines TRBV20-1 with TRBJ1-2; D call uncertain. CDR1 is DFQATT, CDR2 SNEGSKA, per germline (reference sequence). This CDR3 is built from 15 residues. V lost 0 bases and J lost 6, with 17 bases in between. The CDR3 DNA follows: TGCAGTGCTAGAGATTATTGGGCCTCCAGACATGGCTACACCTTC. Translating gives CSARDYWASRHGYTF.

The chain is built from TRBV29-1 and TRBJ1-4; no definite D call. The length of the CDR3 is 11 residues. In germline, CDR1 is SQVTM, CDR2 ANQGSEA. The germline V and J ends were trimmed by 3 bases and 8 bases, with 7 bases remaining between them. The CDR3 region is CSVDKGEKLFF. The CDR3 nucleotides read TGCAGCGTTGATAAAGGGGAAAAACTGTTTTTT.

This chain connects TRBV6-6 to TRBJ1-2; D perhaps matches TRBD1 (5 bases). The V gene's germline CDR1 is MNHNY and CDR2 SVGAGI (reference sequence). There are 13 residues in the CDR3. V lost 6 bases, J lost 4 bases, and 12 bases lay in between. CDR3 residues: CASRGDPSYGYTF. The CDR3 nucleotides are TGTGCCAGCAGAGGGGATCCCAGCTATGGCTACACCTTC.

This clonotype was picked up one time. A much larger clone sits a single nucleotide away, making a read error possible. The chain recombines TRBV10-1 with TRBJ1-1; D uncertain. The V and J ends lost 6 bases and 3 bases respectively, with 14 bases between them. Looked up from germline, CDR1 is WNHNN and CDR2 is SYGVQD (reference sequence). This CDR3 is built from 14 residues. CDR3 residues: CASSPRSGDTEAFF. The DNA for the CDR3 is TGCGCCAGCAGCCCACGGAGTGGGGACACTGAAGCTTTCTTT.

The chain uses TRBV7-9 and TRBJ1-6, with D possibly matching TRBD1 (6 bases). The CDR3 contains 15 residues. The V end lost 6 bases, the J end lost 5 bases, and 14 bases lay between the germline ends. Germline lookup yields CDR1 SEHNR and CDR2 FQNEAQ (reference sequence). CDR3 protein: CASRPRDTNNSPLHF. CDR3 in DNA: TGTGCCAGCAGACCCCGGGACACGAATAATTCACCCCTCCACTTT. The entire variable domain, with the rest obtained from reference TRBV7-9 and TRBJ1-6, is as follows: DTGVSQNPRHKITKRGQNVTFRCDPISEHNRLYWYRQTLGQGPEFLTYFQNEAQLEKSRLLSDRFSAERPKGSFSTLEIQRTEQGDSAMYLCASRPRDTNNSPLHFGNGTRLTVT.

A remark on this clonotype: This sequence may be a read error, since a much larger clone differs from it by one base. The chain employs TRBV5-1 and TRBJ1-1; D is perhaps TRBD1 (5 bases). The germline gives CDR1 SGHRS, CDR2 YFSETQ. The CDR3 has 15 amino acids. The CDR3 DNA reads TGCGCCAGCGGCTTGGGCGGGACGACGGGTCATGAAGCTTTCTTT. Protein product: CASGLGGTTGHEAFF.